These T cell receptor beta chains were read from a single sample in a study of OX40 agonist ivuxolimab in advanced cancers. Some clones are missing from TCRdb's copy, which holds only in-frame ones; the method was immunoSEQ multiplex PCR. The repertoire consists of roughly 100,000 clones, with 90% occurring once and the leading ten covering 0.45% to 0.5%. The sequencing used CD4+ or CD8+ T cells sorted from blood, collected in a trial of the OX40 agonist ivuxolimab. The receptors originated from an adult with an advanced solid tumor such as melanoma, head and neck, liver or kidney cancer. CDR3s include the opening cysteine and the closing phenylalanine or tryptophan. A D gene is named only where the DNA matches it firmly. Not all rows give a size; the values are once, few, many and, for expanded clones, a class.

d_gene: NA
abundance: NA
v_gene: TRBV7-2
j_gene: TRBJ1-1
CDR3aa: CASSLSQISNTEAFF
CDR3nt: TGTGCCAGCAGCTTAAGCCAAATTTCGAACACTGAAGCTTTCTTT

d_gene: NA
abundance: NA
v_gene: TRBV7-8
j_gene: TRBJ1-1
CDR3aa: CASSFAGGMNTEAFF
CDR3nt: TGTGCCAGCAGCTTCGCGGGGGGCATGAACACTGAAGCTTTCTTT

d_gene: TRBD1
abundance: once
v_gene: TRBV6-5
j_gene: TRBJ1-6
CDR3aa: CASRTGFQGGLHF
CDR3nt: TGTGCCAGCAGGACAGGGTTTCAAGGAGGGCTCCACTTT

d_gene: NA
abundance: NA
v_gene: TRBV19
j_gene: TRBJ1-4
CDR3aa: CASTPGATNEKLFF
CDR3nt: TGTGCCAGTACCCCGGGTGCAACTAATGAAAAACTGTTTTTT

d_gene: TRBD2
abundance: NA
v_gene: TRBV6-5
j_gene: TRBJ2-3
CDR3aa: CAGLAGNTDTQYF
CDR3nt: TGTGCCGGACTAGCGGGAAACACAGATACGCAGTATTTT

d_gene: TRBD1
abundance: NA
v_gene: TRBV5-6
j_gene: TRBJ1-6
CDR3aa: CASSFQGVPGSPLHF
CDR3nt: TGTGCCAGCAGCTTTCAGGGGGTCCCCGGATCACCCCTCCACTTT

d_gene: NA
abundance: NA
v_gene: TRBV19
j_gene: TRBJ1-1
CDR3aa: CASSEVTWRNPEAFF
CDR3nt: TGTGCCAGTAGTGAGGTAACCTGGAGGAACCCTGAAGCTTTCTTT

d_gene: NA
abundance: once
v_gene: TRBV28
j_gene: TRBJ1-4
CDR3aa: CASSIPGAREKLFF
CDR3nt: TGTGCCAGCAGTATCCCCGGGGCTAGGGAAAAACTGTTTTTT

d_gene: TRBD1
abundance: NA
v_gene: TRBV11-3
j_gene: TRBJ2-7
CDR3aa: CASSLAGTGSYEQYF
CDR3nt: TGTGCCAGCAGCTTAGCCGGGACAGGGTCCTACGAGCAGTACTTC

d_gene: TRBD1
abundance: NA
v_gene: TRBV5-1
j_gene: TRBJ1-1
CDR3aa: CASSPGQGQVKNTEAFF
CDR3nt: TGCGCCAGCAGCCCAGGACAGGGGCAGGTTAAGAACACTGAAGCTTTCTTT

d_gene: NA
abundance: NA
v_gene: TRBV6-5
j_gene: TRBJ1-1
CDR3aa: CASSRGPEAFF
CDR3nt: TGTGCCAGCAGTAGGGGTCCTGAAGCTTTCTTT

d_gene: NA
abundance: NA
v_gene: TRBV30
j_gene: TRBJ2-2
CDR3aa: CAFNRAGELFF
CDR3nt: TGTGCCTTCAACAGAGCCGGGGAGCTGTTTTTT

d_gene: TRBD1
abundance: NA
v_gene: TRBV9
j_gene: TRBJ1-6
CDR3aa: CASSVHDRGFSNSPLHF
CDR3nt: TGTGCCAGCAGCGTACACGACAGGGGGTTCTCTAATTCACCCCTCCACTTT

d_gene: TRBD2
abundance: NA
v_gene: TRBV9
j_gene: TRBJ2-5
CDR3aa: CASSPRGGEETQYF
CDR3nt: TGTGCCAGCAGCCCCCGGGGAGGGGAAGAGACCCAGTACTTC

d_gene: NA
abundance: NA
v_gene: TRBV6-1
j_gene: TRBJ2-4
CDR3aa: CASGGWIKNIQYF
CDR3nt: TGTGCCAGCGGGGGTTGGATCAAAAACATTCAGTACTTC

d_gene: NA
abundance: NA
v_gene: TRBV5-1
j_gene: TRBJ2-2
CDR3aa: CASSSPGAGTGELFF
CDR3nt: TGCGCCAGCAGCTCCCCGGGGGCGGGCACCGGGGAGCTGTTTTTT

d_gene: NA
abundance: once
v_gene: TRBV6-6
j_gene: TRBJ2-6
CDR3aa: CASSEGVAGANVLTF
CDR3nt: TGTGCCAGCAGTGAGGGGGTAGCTGGGGCCAACGTCCTGACTTTC

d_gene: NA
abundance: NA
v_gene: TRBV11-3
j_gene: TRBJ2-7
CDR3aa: CASSRTGIGEQYF
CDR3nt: TGTGCCAGCAGCCGAACAGGGATCGGCGAGCAGTACTTC

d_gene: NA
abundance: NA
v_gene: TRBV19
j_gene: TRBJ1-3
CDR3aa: CASSAGNTIYF
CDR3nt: TGTGCCAGTAGTGCCGGAAACACCATATATTTT

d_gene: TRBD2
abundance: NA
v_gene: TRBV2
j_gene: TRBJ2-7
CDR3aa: CASTRGGLYEQYF
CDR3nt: TGTGCCAGCACGCGGGGGGGCCTGTACGAGCAGTACTTC

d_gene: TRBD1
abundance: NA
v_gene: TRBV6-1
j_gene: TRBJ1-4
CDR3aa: CSTGRINEKLFF
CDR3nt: TGTTCGACAGGGAGGATTAATGAAAAACTGTTTTTT

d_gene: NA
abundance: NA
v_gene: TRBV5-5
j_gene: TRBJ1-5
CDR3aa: CASSPGFNQPQHF
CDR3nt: TGTGCCAGCAGCCCCGGGTTCAATCAGCCCCAGCATTTT

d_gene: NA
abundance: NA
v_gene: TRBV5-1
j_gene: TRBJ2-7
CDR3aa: CASSALAESHEQYF
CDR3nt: TGCGCCAGCAGCGCACTGGCGGAGTCCCACGAGCAGTACTTC

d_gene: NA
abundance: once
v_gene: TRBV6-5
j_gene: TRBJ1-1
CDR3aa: CASIVGTEAFF
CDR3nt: TGTGCCAGCATCGTGGGCACTGAAGCTTTCTTT

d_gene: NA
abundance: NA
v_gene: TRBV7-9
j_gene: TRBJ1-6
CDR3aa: CASSSETTNSPLHF
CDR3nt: TGTGCCAGCAGCTCGGAAACTACTAATTCACCCCTCCACTTT

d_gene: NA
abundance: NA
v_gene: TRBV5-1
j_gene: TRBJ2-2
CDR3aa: CASSLQGTMNTGELFF
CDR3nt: TGCGCCAGCAGCTTGCAGGGAACGATGAACACCGGGGAGCTGTTTTTT

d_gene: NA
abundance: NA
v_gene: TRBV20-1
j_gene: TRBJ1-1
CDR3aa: CSAPPNTEAFF
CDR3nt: TGCAGTGCTCCGCCCAACACTGAAGCTTTCTTT

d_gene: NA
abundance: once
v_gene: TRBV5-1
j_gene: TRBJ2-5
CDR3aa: CASSSGGAQETQYF
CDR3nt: TGCGCCAGCAGCTCTGGGGGGGCCCAAGAGACCCAGTACTTC

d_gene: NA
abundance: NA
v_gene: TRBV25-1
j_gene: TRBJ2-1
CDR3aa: CASSAPWYGNEQFF
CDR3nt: TGTGCCAGCAGCGCACCCTGGTACGGGAATGAGCAGTTCTTC

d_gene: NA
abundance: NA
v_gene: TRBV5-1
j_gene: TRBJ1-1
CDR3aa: CASSLTTGSYAEAFF
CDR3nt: TGCGCCAGCAGCCTAACCACAGGGTCCTACGCTGAAGCTTTCTTT

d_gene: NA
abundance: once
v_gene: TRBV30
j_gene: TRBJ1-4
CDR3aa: CAWRSGPNEKLFF
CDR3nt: TGTGCCTGGAGAAGTGGGCCAAATGAAAAACTGTTTTTT

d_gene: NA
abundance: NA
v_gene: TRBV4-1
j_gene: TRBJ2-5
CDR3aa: CADTRGDGTGGTQYF
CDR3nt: TGCGCCGACACGCGGGGAGATGGGACTGGCGGGACCCAGTACTTC

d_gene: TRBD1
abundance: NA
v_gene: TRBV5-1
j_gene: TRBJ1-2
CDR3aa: CASSLTGGTNYGYTF
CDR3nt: TGCGCCAGCAGCTTAACAGGGGGCACCAACTATGGCTACACCTTC

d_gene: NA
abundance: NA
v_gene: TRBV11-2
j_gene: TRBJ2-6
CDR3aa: CASSLSRGMAVGANVLTF
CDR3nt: TGTGCCAGCAGCTTGTCTAGGGGAATGGCGGTTGGGGCCAACGTCCTGACTTTC

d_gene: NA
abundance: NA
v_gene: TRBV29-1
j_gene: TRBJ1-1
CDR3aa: CSVEEGGLVAFF
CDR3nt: TGCAGCGTTGAGGAGGGGGGTCTTGTGGCTTTCTTT

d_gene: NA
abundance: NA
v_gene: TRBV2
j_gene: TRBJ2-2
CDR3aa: CASKKIQGPGELFF
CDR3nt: TGTGCCAGCAAAAAGATCCAGGGGCCCGGGGAGCTGTTTTTT

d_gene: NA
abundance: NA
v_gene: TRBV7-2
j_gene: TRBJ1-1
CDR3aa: CASSFRGVNWNTEAFF
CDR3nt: TGTGCCAGCAGCTTTAGGGGGGTCAATTGGAACACTGAAGCTTTCTTT

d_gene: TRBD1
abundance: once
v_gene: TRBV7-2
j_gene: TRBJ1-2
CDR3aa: CASSDAISGTGYGYTF
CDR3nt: TGTGCCAGCAGCGACGCCATTTCCGGGACAGGCTATGGCTACACCTTC

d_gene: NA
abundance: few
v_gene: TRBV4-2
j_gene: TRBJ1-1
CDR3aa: CASSQEARTDMNTEAFF
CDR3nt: TGTGCCAGCAGCCAAGAAGCTAGGACAGACATGAACACTGAAGCTTTCTTT

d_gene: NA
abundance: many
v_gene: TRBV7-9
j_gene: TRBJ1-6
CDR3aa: CASSLVGGGGNSPLHF
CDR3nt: TGTGCCAGCAGCTTAGTAGGCGGGGGAGGTAATTCACCCCTCCACTTT

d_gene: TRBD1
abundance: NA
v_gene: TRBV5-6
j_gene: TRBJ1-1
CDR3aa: CASSRGNRGRNTEAFF
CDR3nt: TGTGCCAGCAGCCGGGGAAACAGGGGGAGGAACACTGAAGCTTTCTTT

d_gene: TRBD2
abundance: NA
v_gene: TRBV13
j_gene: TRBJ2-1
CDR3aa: CASSLGGTSSPEQFF
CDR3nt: TGTGCCAGCAGCTTAGGGGGGACTAGCAGTCCTGAGCAGTTCTTC

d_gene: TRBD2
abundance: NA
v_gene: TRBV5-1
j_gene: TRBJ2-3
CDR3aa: CASSIGTSGALGTDTQYF
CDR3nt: TGCGCCAGCAGCATAGGGACTAGCGGGGCGCTAGGCACAGATACGCAGTATTTT

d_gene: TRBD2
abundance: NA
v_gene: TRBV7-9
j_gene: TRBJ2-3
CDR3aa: CASSSLAGNGDTQYF
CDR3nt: TGTGCCAGCAGCTCCTTAGCGGGCAATGGGGATACGCAGTATTTT

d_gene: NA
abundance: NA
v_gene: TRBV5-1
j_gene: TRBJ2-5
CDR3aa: CASSFRGEETQYF
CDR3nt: TGCGCCAGCAGCTTCCGAGGGGAAGAGACCCAGTACTTC

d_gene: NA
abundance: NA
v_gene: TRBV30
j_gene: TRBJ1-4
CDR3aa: CAWGKGVDEKLFF
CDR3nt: TGTGCCTGGGGGAAGGGGGTGGATGAAAAACTGTTTTTT